This entry describes one TCR beta chain. This clonotype was recorded at least ten times. It has no known antigen specificity. No much larger clone is present one base from it, and per-base qualities are unavailable. Unmatched junction bases come to 6, with V trimmed by 0 bases and J by 0 bases. The cysteine opens and the phenylalanine closes a CDR3 of 17 amino acids. Left in the record is the CDR3 DNA by itself, 51 bases read in frame from the first base. CDR1 and CDR2, per the germline V gene, are ENHRY and SYGVKD. This sample's treatment or condition label indicates: allogeneic hematopoietic cell transplantation with graft depleted of TCRalphabeta T cells and CD19 B cells. Transplant recipients were children who received TCRalphabeta/CD19-depleted allogeneic hematopoietic cell grafts. Library method: PCR. The data were produced on an Illumina HiSeq 2500. TCR libraries were prepared with molecular barcoding, using unique molecular identifiers to normalize TCRbeta repertoire quantification. The public reads were reanalyzed by TCRdb: fastp trimming at Q25, MiXCR alignment, in-frame beta chains only. For every CDR3 protein sequence, its rows merge into one entry that carries the most common genes and DNA. Recorded for this sample are some 150,000 distinct CDR3 sequences; around 9% of them occurred a single time. Approximately 18% of the sample belongs to the ten largest clones.

This record comes from a study of T-cell reconstitution after alpha-beta-depleted transplantation in children (dated by TCRdb to 2016 to 2018). General notes on the study: Using TCR repertoire profiling, the study quantitatively followed how T-cell immune reconstitution unfolded in children after TCRalphabeta/CD19-depleted allogeneic hematopoietic cell transplantation. General study outcomes and caveats: In some patients, the high TCRbeta diversity seen at day 60 was put down to recipient T cells and intrathymic progenitors that had survived conditioning. The apparently early alphabetaT-cell count recovery about two months after transplant was reportedly dependent on only several hundred rapidly expanded clones derived from non-depleted graft cells. Over subsequent months, a decline in hyperexpanded clone frequencies was noted, and after one year, T-cell counts and TCRbeta diversity were mostly ascribed to newly produced T cells.

The clonotype comes from a female patient between 2 and 15 years old who had a stem cell transplant for congenital amegakaryocytic thrombocytopenia, so the T cells may come from the graft donor. Rearrangement joined TRBV10-3 to TRBJ1-1; TRBD1 aligns with 8 central bases. Sequenced here: PBMCs, mostly from graft donor cells, sampled 180 days after TCRalphabeta/CD19-depleted stem cell transplant. The CDR3 region: CAISESGTGAMNTEAFF. DNA sequence: TGTGCCATCAGTGAGTCGGGGACAGGAGCCATGAACACTGAAGCTTTCTTT.